The sequence of this TCR beta chain was determined in a study of blood T cell repertoires in COVID-19. The data were produced by immunoSEQ multiplex PCR, yet TCRdb's version contains in-frame clones alone and is incomplete. The sample lists 270,000 or so clones, approximately 91% occurring once. This CDR3 region has 15 residues. Trimming took 0 bases from V and 2 from J; bases not matched to a gene: 2. Germline V gene data show CDR1 as MNHEY and CDR2 as SVGEGT. The material sequenced was PBMCs or T cells enriched from blood (not recorded which). V gene TRBV6-2 or TRBV6-3 combines with J gene TRBJ1-2; 8 nucleotides align to TRBD1. The source is a woman between 40 and 55 years old with acute COVID-19. CDR3: CASSYSPGGNYGYTF. CDR3 DNA: TGTGCCAGCAGTTACTCGCCAGGGGGCAACTATGGCTACACCTTC.